Detailed here is one T cell receptor beta chain. Its specificity is unknown. The data were produced by immunoSEQ multiplex PCR, yet TCRdb's version contains in-frame clones alone and is incomplete. This sample yields around 50,000 clones, of which around four fifths are seen a single time; more than 0.95% belongs to the top ten. The data derive from a study of memory CD4+ T cells and cytomegalovirus serostatus. Study-level findings and limits: Each of 60 to 80 CMV-associated TCRbeta sequences occurred in one to five individuals.

Single viable CD3+CD4+CD8-CD45RO+ cells were sorted as the memory CD4+ T cells. Germline assignment: CDR1 SGHTA and CDR2 FQGNSA. This CDR3 region has 15 residues. V lost 7 bases and J lost 1, with 16 bases in between. Source material: memory CD4+ T cells from blood. This sequence originates from an adult in good health and CMV-seropositive. V is TRBV7-2 and J is TRBJ1-1, with D perhaps TRBD1 (5 bases). CDR3 DNA sequence: TGTGCCAGCACCCCGAGGTGGGACGCGAACACTGAAGCTTTCTTT. Protein product: CASTPRWDANTEAFF.